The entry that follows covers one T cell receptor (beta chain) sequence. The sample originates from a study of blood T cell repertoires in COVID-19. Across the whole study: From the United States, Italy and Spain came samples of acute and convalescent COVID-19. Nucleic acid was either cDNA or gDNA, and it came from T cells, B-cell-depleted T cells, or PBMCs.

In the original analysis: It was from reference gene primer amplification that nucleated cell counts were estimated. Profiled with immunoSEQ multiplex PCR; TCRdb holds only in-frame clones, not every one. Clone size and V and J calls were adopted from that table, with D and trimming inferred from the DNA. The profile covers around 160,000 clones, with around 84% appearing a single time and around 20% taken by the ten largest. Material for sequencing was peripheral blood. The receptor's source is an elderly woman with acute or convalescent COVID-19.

The CDR3 loop reads CASSPRGMGGNEKLFF. CDR3 DNA sequence: TGTGCCAGCAGTCCCAGGGGTATGGGGGGGAACGAAAAACTGTTTTTT. The chain joins TRBV28 to TRBJ1-4, with D possibly TRBD1 on 6 matching bases. V was clipped by 5 bases and J by 8 bases, with 21 bases between them. Germline loops: CDR1 MDHEN, CDR2 SYDVKM. There are 16 residues in the CDR3. Using reference TRBV28 and TRBJ1-4 for the parts outside the CDR3, the full variable domain is DVKVTQSSRYLVKRTGEKVFLECVQDMDHENMFWYRQDPGLGLRLIYFSYDVKMKEKGDIPEGYSVSREKKERFSLILESASTNQTSMYLCASSPRGMGGNEKLFFGSGTQLSVL.